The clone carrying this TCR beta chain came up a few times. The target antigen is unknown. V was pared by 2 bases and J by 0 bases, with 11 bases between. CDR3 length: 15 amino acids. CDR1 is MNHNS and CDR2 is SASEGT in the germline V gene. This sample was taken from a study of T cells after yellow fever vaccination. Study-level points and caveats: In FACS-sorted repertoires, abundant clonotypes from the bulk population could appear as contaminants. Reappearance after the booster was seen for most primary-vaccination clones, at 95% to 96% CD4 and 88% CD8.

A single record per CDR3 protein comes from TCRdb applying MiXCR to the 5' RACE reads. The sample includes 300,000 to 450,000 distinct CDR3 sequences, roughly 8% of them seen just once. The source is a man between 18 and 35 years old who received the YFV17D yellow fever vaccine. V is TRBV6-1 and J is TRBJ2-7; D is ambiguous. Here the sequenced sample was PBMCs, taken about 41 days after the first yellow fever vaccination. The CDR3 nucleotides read TGTGCCAGCAGTGAACTAGGCGAGAGCTCCTACGAGCAGTACTTC. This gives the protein CASSELGESSYEQYF.